The 15 T cell receptor beta chains below all came from one sample that was sequenced in a study of T cell responses to AZD1222 COVID-19 vaccine. Assay used: immunoSEQ multiplex PCR; TCRdb lists only in-frame clones, some missing. Counted here are about 160,000 clones, about 91% occurring once; the ten biggest clones make up 4% to 5.5%. The sample was peripheral blood, taken on day 0 of AZD1222 vaccination. These receptors came from an adult in good health.

This rearrangement joins TRBV28 to TRBJ1-2; D unresolved. This CDR3 contains 16 residues. V lost 1 base and J lost 1, with 13 bases in between. Germline CDR1 MDHEN, CDR2 SYDVKM. The CDR3 DNA sequence: TGTGCCAGCAGTTTATCTTGGGATCCCTATAACTATGGCTACACCTTC. As protein: CASSLSWDPYNYGYTF.

The chain combines TRBV11-1 with TRBJ2-5; D is possibly TRBD1 (5 bases). Trimming shortened V by 5 bases and J by 0 bases, and 10 bases separated the two germline ends. CDR1 is SGHAT and CDR2 is FQDESV in the germline V gene (reference sequence). This CDR3 spans 14 amino acids. CDR3 loop: CASSGTGYQETQYF. The CDR3 DNA reads as TGTGCCAGCAGCGGCACAGGTTACCAAGAGACCCAGTACTTC.

The chain has TRBV24-1 and TRBJ2-4, with 8 bases aligning to TRBD1. CDR1 and CDR2 from the germline V gene are KGHDR and SFDVKD. The CDR3 has 14 residues. V lost 4 bases to trimming and J lost 7 bases; unmatched junction nucleotides: 5. The DNA of the CDR3 is TGTGCCACCAGTGACCCTGACAGGGGCAACATTCAGTACTTC. This encodes CATSDPDRGNIQYF.

This sequence joins TRBV6-1 and TRBJ2-1, with 7 bases matching TRBD1. Losses at the gene ends were 1 base for V and 4 bases for J; bases not matched to a gene: 10. CDR1 and CDR2 from the germline V gene are MNHNS and SASEGT. The CDR3 is 17 amino acids. In DNA form, the CDR3 reads TGTGCCAGCAGTGAAGATCCTAGGGGACAGCTTTACAATGAGCAGTTCTTC. Translation: CASSEDPRGQLYNEQFF.

Note on this clone: One end of the junction does not line up with germline, which may come from a read error. The chain carries TRBV4-3 and TRBJ2-3; 11 nucleotides match TRBD1. The CDR3 consists of 15 residues. Germline V gives CDR1 LGHNA, CDR2 YSLEER. As DNA, the CDR3 is TGCGCCAGCAGCCTGGGACAGGGGGGCACAGGTACGCAGTATTTT. Its translation is CASSLGQGGTGTQYF.

This sequence joins TRBV4-1 and TRBJ2-7; 7 bases map to TRBD2. The CDR3 consists of 16 residues. Germline loops: CDR1 MGHRA, CDR2 YSYEKL. V shed 6 bases, J shed 3 bases, and the junction held 14 bases outside the gene matches. The CDR3 DNA is TGCGCCAGCAGAATCGGAATTGGGGGAGGGAGCTACGAGCAGTACTTC. Translation: CASRIGIGGGSYEQYF.

This clone was found a few times. V and J are TRBV7-3 and TRBJ1-6; 7 bases align to TRBD1. CDR1 is SGHTA and CDR2 is FQGTGA in the germline V gene. CDR3 length: 13 amino acids. V gave up 5 bases and J gave up 7 bases; unmatched junction bases: 2. The CDR3, as DNA: TGTGCCAGCAGCCCAGGGGGGAATTCACCCCTCCACTTT. Residues: CASSPGGNSPLHF. Complete variable domain (other parts from reference TRBV7-3 and TRBJ1-6): GAGVSQTPSNKVTEKGKYVELRCDPISGHTALYWYRQSLGQGPEFLIYFQGTGAADDSGLPNDRFFAVRPEGSVSTLKIQRTERGDSAVYLCASSPGGNSPLHFGNGTRLTVT.

This sequence joins TRBV7-2 and TRBJ2-5; no firm D call. The CDR3 totals 12 residues. Germline CDR1 and CDR2: SGHTA and FQGNSA. V was clipped by 1 base and J by 5 bases, with 5 bases between them. CDR3 sequence reads: CASSLVGETQYF. As DNA, the CDR3 is TGTGCCAGCAGCTTAGTTGGGGAGACCCAGTACTTC.

CDR3 sequence: CASSMTGEETQYF. The CDR3 region has the DNA TGCGCCAGCAGCATGACAGGGGAAGAGACCCAGTACTTC. The chain has TRBV5-1 and TRBJ2-5; 8 bases are shared with TRBD1. V shed 4 bases and J 3 bases; nucleotides not matched to a gene: 2. The CDR3 covers 13 residues. Germline CDR1 reads SGHRS; CDR2 reads YFSETQ.

The chain carries TRBV2 and TRBJ1-2, with 10 bases lining up with TRBD1. Germline trimming cut 7 bases from V and 4 bases from J; bases unmatched to any gene: 6. In germline, CDR1 is SNHLY, CDR2 FYNNEI. This CDR3 is built from 14 residues. CDR3 residues: CASKPGQGSYGYTF. CDR3 DNA: TGTGCCAGCAAACCGGGACAGGGGAGCTATGGCTACACCTTC.

The chain carries TRBV10-1 and TRBJ2-2; D is undetermined. From germline, CDR1 is WNHNN and CDR2 SYGVQD (reference sequence). Trimming removed 3 bases from V and 0 bases from J, with 8 bases in between. This CDR3 is 15 amino acids long. The CDR3 region has the DNA TGCGCCAGCAGTGACCCAGGAGCGAACACCGGGGAGCTGTTTTTT. It codes for CASSDPGANTGELFF.

V is TRBV28 and J is TRBJ1-2; 7 bases match TRBD1. Germline assignment: CDR1 MDHEN and CDR2 SYDVKM. The CDR3 loop spans 12 amino acids. Trimming cost V 7 bases and J 7 bases; bases outside gene matches: 6. This CDR3 is CASMTGSIGYTF. The CDR3 DNA reads as TGTGCCAGCATGACAGGGAGTATTGGCTACACCTTC.

In its sample, this clone was seen once. This chain links TRBV24-1 with TRBJ1-5; the D is unclear. Deletions cut 3 bases from V and 1 base from J, with 9 bases between. The CDR3 totals 15 residues. The germline gives CDR1 KGHDR, CDR2 SFDVKD. DNA for the CDR3: TGTGCCACCAGTGATGACGGGAAAAGCAATCAGCCCCAGCATTTT. It codes for CATSDDGKSNQPQHF.

The V call is TRBV11-2, the J call TRBJ2-7; 8 positions agree with TRBD2. Germline trimming cut 3 bases from V and 4 bases from J; bases unmatched to any gene: 5. The germline gives CDR1 SGHAT, CDR2 FQNNGV. The CDR3 runs 14 residues. The CDR3 DNA reads as TGTGCCAGCAGCTTGAGCGGGAGAACATACGAGCAGTACTTC. Its translation is CASSLSGRTYEQYF. Complete variable domain (other parts from reference TRBV11-2 and TRBJ2-7): EAGVAQSPRYKIIEKRQSVAFWCNPISGHATLYWYQQILGQGPKLLIQFQNNGVVDDSQLPKDRFSAERLKGVDSTLKIQPAKLEDSAVYLCASSLSGRTYEQYFGPGTRLTVT.

This chain links TRBV18 with TRBJ1-4; D call uncertain. The CDR3 extends over 16 amino acids. Germline CDR1 reads KGHSH; CDR2 reads LQKENI. V was cut by 3 bases and J by 4 bases, with 15 bases left in between. CDR3 nucleotide sequence: TGTGCCAGCTCACCTGGGATGAGGGTCGATAATGAAAAACTGTTTTTT. Translation: CASSPGMRVDNEKLFF. The full variable domain, with the rest looked up from reference TRBV18 and TRBJ1-4, is NAGVMQNPRHLVRRRGQEARLRCSPMKGHSHVYWYRQLPEEGLKFMVYLQKENIIDESGMPKERFSAEFPKEGPSILRIQQVVRGDSAAYFCASSPGMRVDNEKLFFGSGTQLSVL.